Below, 20 T cell receptor beta chains from the same sample are listed, as sequenced in a study of Graves' ophthalmopathy and Graves' hyperthyroidism. Beta-chain TCR CDR3 regions were amplified from RNA transcripts. First-round RT-PCR relied on HTBI primers, and a second-round multiplex PCR came next. TCRdb independently ran MiXCR on the multiplex PCR reads; one entry per CDR3 protein. The sample lists 650,000 to 900,000 distinct CDR3 sequences, roughly two fifths occurring once. The sample taken for sequencing was peripheral blood. Receptors were obtained from an adult man with Graves' ophthalmopathy.

This clonotype was counted between two and nine times. The chain joins TRBV7-2 to TRBJ2-5; possible D gene TRBD2, 5 bases. This CDR3 has 14 amino acids. Trimming took off 1 base at V and 2 bases at J, with 8 bases between the two ends. Germline CDR1 and CDR2: SGHTA and FQGNSA. CDR3 residues: CASSLEWEQETQYF. The CDR3 DNA follows: TGTGCCAGCAGCTTAGAGTGGGAGCAAGAGACCCAGTACTTC.

The table lists this clonotype with many counts. The rearrangement joins TRBV14 to TRBJ1-1; D not certain. This CDR3 has 13 residues. The V gene's germline CDR1 is SGHDN and CDR2 FVKESK. Between the trimmed V and J ends, which lost 3 bases and 2 bases, there was a span of 7 bases. The CDR3 coding sequence is TGTGCCAGCAGCCAGGGCGGCAACACTGAAGCTTTCTTT. Translating it yields CASSQGGNTEAFF.

In regard to this clonotype: An end of the junction does not agree with germline; a read error may underlie this. The chain uses TRBV25-1 and TRBJ2-5; 8 positions match TRBD1. The CDR3 has 14 amino acids. Germline V lookup: CDR1 MGHDK, CDR2 SYGVNS. The CDR3 nucleotides are TGTGCCGGCAGCTTAGACAGGGGCGGGGAGACCCAGTACTTC. Translation: CAGSLDRGGETQYF.

This clonotype was picked up many times. The genes are TRBV7-2 and TRBJ2-7; weak D call: TRBD2 (5 bases). This CDR3 is 13 amino acids long. The germline CDR1 and CDR2 sequences are SGHTA and FQGNSA. Trimming took off 2 bases at V and 5 bases at J, with 10 bases between the two ends. CDR3 nucleotides: TGTGCCAGCAGCTTATCGGGAAGCGACGAGCAGTACTTC. This sequence encodes CASSLSGSDEQYF.

The chain couples TRBV19 to TRBJ2-3; 8 nucleotides match TRBD2. From germline, CDR1 is LNHDA and CDR2 SQIVND (reference sequence). The CDR3 contains 16 residues. Losses at the gene ends were 3 bases for V and 0 bases for J; bases not matched to a gene: 5. Here the CDR3 reads CASSITSGSSTDTQYF. The CDR3 coding sequence is TGTGCCAGTAGTATTACTAGCGGCTCTAGCACAGATACGCAGTATTTT.

This clonotype has ten or more counts. This chain connects TRBV29-1 to TRBJ1-6; 10 bases agree with TRBD1. There are 13 residues in the CDR3. The germline V gene has CDR1 SQVTM and CDR2 ANQGSEA. V trimming: 5 bases; J trimming: 10 bases; junction bases outside the gene matches: 5. The CDR3 loop reads CSVQGQGESPLHF. CDR3 sequence (DNA): TGCAGCGTTCAAGGACAGGGGGAATCACCCCTCCACTTT.

The chain has TRBV12-3 or TRBV12-4 and TRBJ2-5, with 7 positions matching TRBD2. After removal of 8 bases from V and 1 base from J, the junction contained 10 bases not matched to a gene. CDR3 size: 15 residues. CDR3 protein: CASSPQGGTQETQYF. CDR3 in DNA: TGTGCCAGCTCACCCCAGGGAGGGACCCAAGAGACCCAGTACTTC.

This clonotype was observed many times. The chain employs TRBV29-1 and TRBJ1-1, with unresolved D. From germline, CDR1 is SQVTM and CDR2 ANQGSEA. The CDR3 totals 12 residues. Trimming shortened V by 2 bases and J by 4 bases, and 8 bases separated the two germline ends. The CDR3 spells CSVELESTEAFF. The CDR3 nucleotides are TGCAGCGTTGAACTGGAGAGCACTGAAGCTTTCTTT.

This clonotype showed up just a few times. The V and J genes are TRBV7-7 and TRBJ2-5, with 10 bases identical to TRBD2. V dropped 5 bases and J dropped 4; count of bases not matched to a gene: 16. This CDR3 is 18 amino acids long. Looked up from germline, CDR1 is SSHAT and CDR2 is FNYEAQ (reference sequence). The CDR3 DNA is TGTGCCAGCAGCCAAGTTTACTCTAGCGGGAGTAGGTCAGAGACCCAGTACTTC. Translated: CASSQVYSSGSRSETQYF.

The chain couples TRBV7-6 to TRBJ2-7; TRBD1 matches at 11 bases. This CDR3 region has 15 residues. The germline CDR1 and CDR2 sequences are SGHVS and FNYEAQ. J lost 6 bases, V lost 4 bases, and 8 bases had no gene match. The CDR3 nucleotides are TGTGCCAGCAGCTCCAACACCGGGACAGGGGGCGAGCAGTACTTC. As protein: CASSSNTGTGGEQYF.

The chain employs TRBV11-1 and TRBJ1-6; 8 bases agree with TRBD1. Germline CDR1 and CDR2: SGHAT and FQDESV (reference sequence). The J segment lost 6 bases and the V segment lost 1 base, leaving 2 bases of the junction unmatched. The CDR3 extends over 15 amino acids. The CDR3 coding sequence is TGTGCCAGCAGCTTAGGGACAGGGATTAATTCACCCCTCCACTTT. Its protein is CASSLGTGINSPLHF.

With respect to this clonotype: One junction end does not reproduce the germline sequence, and a read error may be involved. V usage is TRBV7-9 and J usage is TRBJ2-7; TRBD2 might be the D (6 bases). The CDR3 sequence is 15 residues long. Per the germline V gene, CDR1 is SEHNR and CDR2 is FQNEAQ (reference sequence). CDR3 coding DNA: TGCGCCAGCAGCCAAGCAAGCGGGTCGGCGGGCGAGCAGTACTTC. This encodes CASSQASGSAGEQYF.

The CDR3 nucleotides are TGTGCCAGCAGCTCTCAAGGAGGGTTGTACAATCAGCCCCAGCATTTT. Translated: CASSSQGGLYNQPQHF. The gene calls are TRBV7-2 and TRBJ1-5; D ambiguous. Germline CDR1 is SGHTA and CDR2 is FQGNSA. The CDR3 is 16 amino acids. V lost 4 bases, J lost 3 bases, and 16 bases lay in between.

The sample holds a few counts of this clonotype. The junction differs from germline at one of its ends, possibly a read error. V and J are TRBV10-3 and TRBJ2-7, with TRBD1 matching 9 bases. Germline V gene sequence: CDR1 ENHRY, CDR2 SYGVKD. The CDR3 has 15 amino acids. The CDR3 nucleotides are TGTGCCAGCAGTTCGGGGGGACAGGGTCAATACGAGCAGTACTTC. Its translation is CASSSGGQGQYEQYF.

As for this clonotype: A much larger clone is a single base away; this may be a read error. The CDR3 does not end in the conserved phenylalanine or tryptophan, so this is likely a read error. The rearrangement joins TRBV7-2 to TRBJ1-5; D gene unclear. With 4 bases removed from V and 5 bases from J, the gap between germline ends came to 12 bases. The germline V gene has CDR1 SGHTA and CDR2 FQGNSA. This CDR3 is 14 amino acids long. The CDR3 sequence: CASSSQSPHQPQHS. CDR3 DNA: TGTGCCAGCAGCTCCCAGTCACCTCATCAGCCCCAGCATTCT.

This clonotype was recorded at least ten times. The genes are TRBV7-9 and TRBJ1-1; D remains unclear. Germline V gene sequence: CDR1 SEHNR, CDR2 FQNEAQ (reference sequence). This CDR3 contains 15 residues. Trimming stripped 0 bases from V and 4 bases from J, with 12 bases between. CDR3: CASSLAPRLGTEAFF. The CDR3 bases are TGTGCCAGCAGCTTAGCCCCTAGACTCGGCACTGAAGCTTTCTTT.

This clonotype has just one count. The germline gene is not matched at one end of the junction; a read error may be the cause. The rearrangement links TRBV10-1 to TRBJ1-5, with TRBD1 matching 7 bases. Per the germline V gene, CDR1 is WNHNN and CDR2 is SYGVQD (reference sequence). The CDR3 length is 15 residues. The CDR3 DNA reads as TGCGCCAGCGGTGAAGGGACAGACCCCAATCAGCCCCAGCATTTT. Its protein is CASGEGTDPNQPQHF.

The chain recombines TRBV2 with TRBJ2-2; tentative D call: TRBD1 (6 bases). The ends were cut back, 4 bases at V and 2 bases at J, with 14 bases in the middle. CDR3 length: 16 amino acids. Per germline, CDR1 SNHLY and CDR2 FYNNEI. The CDR3 is CASSGGRGPNTGELFF. In DNA, the CDR3 is TGTGCCAGCAGTGGAGGCAGGGGACCTAACACCGGGGAGCTGTTTTTT.

This chain connects TRBV5-4 to TRBJ1-2; perhaps TRBD1 as D (5 bases). Germline CDR1 SGHNT, CDR2 YYREEE (reference sequence). Deletions cut 2 bases from V and 0 bases from J, with 11 bases between. The CDR3 is 15 amino acids. The CDR3 region has the DNA TGTGCCAGCAGCTTTTACTCAGGGACTAACTATGGCTACACCTTC. Protein product: CASSFYSGTNYGYTF.

This sequence joins TRBV11-2 and TRBJ1-4; TRBD1 might be the D (6 bases). This CDR3 region has 16 residues. Trimming took off 5 bases at V and 8 bases at J, with 21 bases between the two ends. Germline-derived CDR1 and CDR2 are SGHAT and FQNNGV. In DNA form, the CDR3 reads TGTGCCAGCAGCCGGACCTTGCGCGGGGGCGAGGAAAAACTGTTTTTT. Translating it yields CASSRTLRGGEEKLFF. The variable domain in full, completed from reference TRBV11-2 and TRBJ1-4, reads EAGVAQSPRYKIIEKRQSVAFWCNPISGHATLYWYQQILGQGPKLLIQFQNNGVVDDSQLPKDRFSAERLKGVDSTLKIQPAKLEDSAVYLCASSRTLRGGEEKLFFGSGTQLSVL.